The 29 T cell receptor beta chains reported below all come from one sample, sequenced in a study of shared clonotypes between healthy human individuals (TCRdb year 2020). The method behind the library was the immunoSEQ multiplex PCR assay. TCRdb provides this immuneACCESS table in a form limited to in-frame rearrangements. Some clones are lacking; in checked studies, under half of them reflect an unresolved V gene, and why the rest are absent is not known. In all, the sample holds about 1.5 million clones, and approximately 98% of those were seen once. The ten largest clonotypes hold 0.45% of the sample. Sequenced: naive CD4+ T cells sorted from blood. In light of the paper, this sample's cell subset or site label describes: CD45RA+ positively selected. These receptors were taken from a man aged 25-40 years in good health.

The CDR3 DNA sequence: TGTGCCAGCAGTAGCAGGGACACCCGGTACGAGCTGCAGTACTTC. Translation gives CASSSRDTRYELQYF. The chain is built from TRBV2 and TRBJ2-7; tentatively, D is TRBD1 (6 bases). V shed 5 bases and J shed 9 bases, with 23 bases lying between them. CDR1 and CDR2 from the germline V gene are SNHLY and FYNNEI. There are 15 residues in the CDR3.

The V gene is TRBV28, the J gene TRBJ2-7, with TRBD1 as a possible D gene (6 bases). CDR1 is MDHEN and CDR2 is SYDVKM in the germline V gene. This CDR3 spans 14 amino acids. Between the trimmed V and J ends, which lost 7 bases and 2 bases, there was a span of 15 bases. The DNA for the CDR3 is TGTGCCAGCACCCCAACCGGGACAACCTACGAGCAGTACTTC. Encoded protein: CASTPTGTTYEQYF.

The V and J genes are TRBV7-9 and TRBJ2-7; D may correspond to TRBD1 or TRBD2 (5 bases each). Germline V lookup: CDR1 SEHNR, CDR2 FQNEAQ (reference sequence). Between the trimmed V and J ends, which lost 4 bases and 3 bases, there was a span of 16 bases. The CDR3 is 15 amino acids. The CDR3 is CASSSPGPERYEQYF. The CDR3 DNA reads as TGTGCCAGCAGCTCGCCGGGGCCAGAGCGCTACGAGCAGTACTTC.

The chain has TRBV5-1 and TRBJ2-5; no reliable D call. V was pared by 4 bases and J by 2 bases, with 12 bases between. Germline CDR1 and CDR2: SGHRS and YFSETQ. The CDR3 spans 14 residues. This CDR3 reads CASSPDGVQETQYF. The CDR3, as DNA: TGCGCCAGCAGCCCGGATGGGGTACAAGAGACCCAGTACTTC.

V usage is TRBV18 and J usage is TRBJ2-1; 8 positions match TRBD1. There are 16 residues in the CDR3. Unmatched junction bases numbered 13, after V lost 3 bases and J lost 9 bases. CDR1 and CDR2 from the germline V gene are KGHSH and LQKENI. The CDR3 coding sequence is TGTGCCAGCTCACCCCCGGGACAGGTAAATTTGGGTGAGCAGTTCTTC. Protein: CASSPPGQVNLGEQFF.

V usage is TRBV11-2 and J usage is TRBJ2-1, with 10 bases aligning to TRBD2. This CDR3 is built from 14 residues. Germline values: CDR1 SGHAT, CDR2 FQNNGV. Unmatched junction bases numbered 5, after V lost 4 bases and J lost 8 bases. The DNA for the CDR3 is TGTGCCAGCAGCTCTAGCGGGAGACGTCATGAGCAGTTCTTC. Protein sequence: CASSSSGRRHEQFF.

V is TRBV6-1 and J is TRBJ1-1, with a tentative D call TRBD1 (6 bases). Trimming took off 11 bases at V and 0 bases at J, with 13 bases between the two ends. CDR1 is MNHNS and CDR2 is SASEGT in the germline V gene. CDR3 length: 13 residues. The CDR3 DNA follows: TGTGCCGGGGGGGCCTTAGTGAACACTGAAGCTTTCTTT. Its protein is CAGGALVNTEAFF.

This clone was detected only once. The chain joins TRBV6-4 to TRBJ1-5; 10 positions agree with TRBD1. The CDR3 runs to 15 residues. J lost 5 bases, V lost 7 bases, and 8 bases had no gene match. Looked up from germline, CDR1 is MRHNA and CDR2 is SNTAGT. DNA of the CDR3: TGTGCCAGCACTATTGACAGGGGGCCACATCAGCCCCAGCATTTT. Protein: CASTIDRGPHQPQHF.

The chain uses TRBV11-2 and TRBJ2-3, with 8 bases that match TRBD2. This CDR3 is 17 amino acids long. CDR1 is SGHAT, CDR2 FQNNGV, per germline. V lost 5 bases, J lost 2 bases, and 12 bases stayed unmatched. CDR3 amino acids: CASSLFRSSGTTDTQYF. Written as DNA, the CDR3 is TGTGCCAGCAGCCTGTTCCGGAGTAGCGGGACCACAGATACGCAGTATTTT.

V is TRBV28 and J is TRBJ1-3; D is unresolved. The CDR3 is 14 residues long. CDR1 is MDHEN and CDR2 is SYDVKM in the germline V gene. The V gene lost 3 bases and the J gene lost 0 bases, with 6 bases spanning the gap. The CDR3 loop is CASSLQASGNTIYF. The CDR3 DNA reads TGTGCCAGCAGTTTGCAGGCCTCTGGAAACACCATATATTTT.

This rearrangement joins TRBV28 to TRBJ2-7, with TRBD1 matching over 9 bases. J lost 5 bases, V lost 7 bases, and 9 bases had no gene match. Looked up from germline, CDR1 is MDHEN and CDR2 is SYDVKM. The CDR3 spans 14 residues. The CDR3 DNA is TGTGCCAGCATCACCGGGACAGGGATCCACGAGCAGTACTTC. The encoded protein is CASITGTGIHEQYF.

The V gene is TRBV5-1, the J gene TRBJ2-3; D is possibly TRBD2 (6 bases). CDR1 and CDR2 (germline): SGHRS, YFSETQ. The CDR3 contains 14 residues. V was shortened by 4 bases and J by 1 base, with 10 bases between the two germline ends. The CDR3 coding sequence is TGCGCCAGCAGCCGGACTACGGGCACAGATACGCAGTATTTT. The encoded protein is CASSRTTGTDTQYF.

This chain uses TRBV5-1 with TRBJ2-3; the D gene is possibly TRBD2 (5 bases). From germline, CDR1 is SGHRS and CDR2 YFSETQ. V shed 2 bases and J shed 6 bases, with 10 bases lying between them. CDR3 length: 13 amino acids. Here the CDR3 DNA reads TGCGCCAGCAGCTTTGGACTGTCTGATACGCAGTATTTT. Translation gives CASSFGLSDTQYF. Looking up the rest from reference TRBV5-1 and TRBJ2-3 gives the full variable domain: KAGVTQTPRYLIKTRGQQVTLSCSPISGHRSVSWYQQTPGQGLQFLFEYFSETQRNKGNFPGRFSGRQFSNSRSEMNVSTLELGDSALYLCASSFGLSDTQYFGPGTRLTVL.

The V call is TRBV19, the J call TRBJ2-1, with TRBD2 matching over 9 bases. Germline trimming cut 6 bases from V and 3 bases from J; bases unmatched to any gene: 9. Germline lookup yields CDR1 LNHDA and CDR2 SQIVND (reference sequence). The CDR3 length is 16 residues. The CDR3 coding sequence is TGTGCCAGTAGAGGAGTAGCGGGAGAAGTCTACAATGAGCAGTTCTTC. Residues: CASRGVAGEVYNEQFF.

The table lists this clone with a count of one. The chain is built from TRBV28 and TRBJ1-1; possible D gene TRBD1, 5 bases. Germline V gives CDR1 MDHEN, CDR2 SYDVKM. Trimming took 3 bases from V and 0 from J, leaving 14 bases between them. This CDR3 region has 16 residues. The CDR3 region has the DNA TGTGCCAGCAGTTTTCCGCAGGGCCTCATGAACACTGAAGCTTTCTTT. This sequence encodes CASSFPQGLMNTEAFF.

The chain employs TRBV5-4 and TRBJ1-2; no firm D call. This CDR3 has 13 residues. Trimming removed 4 bases at V and 5 bases at J, with 12 bases between. Germline CDR1 is SGHNT and CDR2 is YYREEE (reference sequence). CDR3: CASSPRRDYGYTF. The CDR3 coding sequence is TGTGCCAGCAGCCCAAGACGGGATTATGGCTACACCTTC. Complete variable domain (other parts from reference TRBV5-4 and TRBJ1-2): ETGVTQSPTHLIKTRGQQVTLRCSSQSGHNTVSWYQQALGQGPQFIFQYYREEENGRGNFPPRFSGLQFPNYSSELNVNALELDDSALYLCASSPRRDYGYTFGSGTRLTVV.

This clone was detected only once. The rearrangement joins TRBV27 to TRBJ2-6, with D unresolved. The CDR3 extends over 16 amino acids. The germline V gene encodes CDR1 MNHEY and CDR2 SMNVEV (reference sequence). Trimming removed 0 bases at V and 0 bases at J, with 6 bases between. The CDR3 here is CASSLSWLSGANVLTF. Here the CDR3 DNA reads TGTGCCAGCAGTTTATCTTGGCTCTCTGGGGCCAACGTCCTGACTTTC.

CDR3 nucleotide sequence: TGCGCCAGCAGAAGGACAGGAATCATTCCCGTACAAGAGACCCAGTACTTC. Translation: CASRRTGIIPVQETQYF. The chain joins TRBV4-1 to TRBJ2-5; TRBD1 matches 7 bases. The V gene end was trimmed by 6 bases and the J gene end by 2 bases; junction bases not matched to a gene: 15. The CDR3 runs to 17 residues. Looked up from germline, CDR1 is MGHRA and CDR2 is YSYEKL.

V is TRBV10-1 and J is TRBJ2-7; 11 bases are a match to TRBD1. The CDR3 sequence is 14 residues long. Germline V gives CDR1 WNHNN, CDR2 SYGVQD (reference sequence). With V trimmed by 3 bases and J by 3 bases, 1 base remained unmatched. The CDR3 protein is CASSDGTGGYEQYF. The CDR3 bases are TGCGCCAGCAGTGACGGGACAGGGGGCTACGAGCAGTACTTC.

The rearrangement uses TRBV7-2 and TRBJ2-3, with D possibly TRBD1 on 6 matching bases. The CDR3 totals 15 residues. Germline assignment: CDR1 SGHTA and CDR2 FQGNSA. Trimming removed 4 bases at V and 1 base at J, with 12 bases between. CDR3 amino acids: CASSSQGWGTDTQYF. DNA for the CDR3: TGTGCCAGCAGCTCACAGGGTTGGGGCACAGATACGCAGTATTTT.

The chain couples TRBV1 to TRBJ2-7; TRBD2 is the table's D call and was not checked against the DNA. TRBV1 is an annotated pseudogene. This CDR3 region has 20 residues. The CDR3 protein is CTSSQDLPSGRNSALYEQYF. The CDR3 nucleotides are TGCACCAGCAGCCAAGATCTGCCTAGCGGGAGGAATTCCGCCCTCTACGAGCAGTACTTC.

The chain carries TRBV18 and TRBJ2-2, with TRBD2 matching 9 bases. The V and J ends lost 3 bases and 5 bases, in that order; junction bases with no gene match: 4. This CDR3 has 15 residues. Germline CDR1 and CDR2: KGHSH and LQKENI. The CDR3: CASSPRLAETGELFF. The CDR3 DNA reads as TGTGCCAGCTCACCTCGACTAGCGGAAACCGGGGAGCTGTTTTTT.

A word on this clone: This same CDR3 is encoded by further DNA sequences in the sample. This sequence joins TRBV18 and TRBJ2-7; 9 positions agree with TRBD1. Germline assignment: CDR1 KGHSH and CDR2 LQKENI. Unmatched junction bases numbered 2, after V lost 0 bases and J lost 2 bases. This CDR3 contains 15 residues. CDR3 coding DNA: TGTGCCAGCTCACCACCGGGACAGGGACCCTACGAGCAGTACTTC. Its translation is CASSPPGQGPYEQYF. The full variable domain, rest sourced from reference TRBV18 and TRBJ2-7, is NAGVMQNPRHLVRRRGQEARLRCSPMKGHSHVYWYRQLPEEGLKFMVYLQKENIIDESGMPKERFSAEFPKEGPSILRIQQVVRGDSAAYFCASSPPGQGPYEQYFGPGTRLTVT.

This chain links TRBV5-1 with TRBJ2-7; 12 positions agree with TRBD1. Trimming removed 3 bases from V and 3 bases from J; junction bases left unmatched: 4. The CDR3 spans 15 residues. Germline V gene lookup returns CDR1 SGHRS and CDR2 YFSETQ. The CDR3 region is CASSWGQGAGYEQYF. CDR3 in DNA: TGCGCCAGCAGCTGGGGACAGGGGGCTGGCTACGAGCAGTACTTC.

The chain recombines TRBV9 with TRBJ2-3; TRBD2 agrees at 9 bases. The CDR3 sequence is 15 residues long. Germline CDR1 is SGDLS and CDR2 is YYNGEE. V dropped 6 bases and J dropped 3; count of bases not matched to a gene: 8. CDR3 region: CASTREGLETDTQYF. The CDR3 DNA reads TGTGCCAGCACGCGGGAGGGCCTGGAGACAGATACGCAGTATTTT. Full variable domain (remainder filled in from reference TRBV9 and TRBJ2-3): DSGVTQTPKHLITATGQRVTLRCSPRSGDLSVYWYQQSLDQGLQFLIQYYNGEERAKGNILERFSAQQFPDLHSELNLSSLELGDSALYFCASTREGLETDTQYFGPGTRLTVL.

J is TRBJ2-3 and V is TRBV7-9; the match to TRBD1 covers 11 bases. This CDR3 comprises 16 residues. V gave up 2 bases and J gave up 5 bases; unmatched junction bases: 6. The V gene's germline CDR1 is SEHNR and CDR2 FQNEAQ (reference sequence). CDR3 loop: CASSLTPGQGVDTQYF. The DNA for the CDR3 is TGTGCCAGCAGCTTAACACCGGGACAGGGGGTAGATACGCAGTATTTT.

The chain joins TRBV5-4 to TRBJ2-2, with a weak D call TRBD2 (7 bases). Germline assignment: CDR1 SGHNT and CDR2 YYREEE (reference sequence). The CDR3 is 16 residues long. Trimming removed 3 bases from V and 5 bases from J, with 17 bases in between. CDR3 amino acids: CASSWGGQGRTGELFF. The CDR3, as DNA: TGTGCCAGCAGCTGGGGGGGCCAGGGCAGGACCGGGGAGCTGTTTTTT.

The CDR3 DNA is TGTGCCAGCTCACCCTCGTTGGGAGCTAACTATGGCTACACCTTC. Its protein product is CASSPSLGANYGYTF. This sequence joins TRBV18 and TRBJ1-2; no definite D call. CDR1 is KGHSH, CDR2 LQKENI, per germline. The V gene lost 3 bases and the J gene lost 0 bases, with 11 bases spanning the gap. This CDR3 contains 15 residues.

CDR3 sequence: CASLGGGTYEQYF. In DNA, the CDR3 is TGTGCCAGCTTGGGGGGAGGTACCTACGAGCAGTACTTC. The chain is built from TRBV28 and TRBJ2-7; TRBD2 is a possible D gene (6 bases). V lost 8 bases to trimming and J lost 2 bases, with 13 bases between them. CDR1 MDHEN and CDR2 SYDVKM come from the germline V gene. The CDR3 is 13 residues long.